This entry lists 29 T cell receptor beta chains sequenced from one sample in a study of CD8 T cells in Susac syndrome. RNA, at 0.5 to 1 ug, was reverse transcribed with random hexamers. Via MiXCR, TCRdb re-called the immunoSEQ multiplex PCR reads, giving one row per CDR3 protein. The sample comprises roughly 86,000 distinct CDR3 sequences, 90% to 97% of which are singletons, and 0.55% to 0.75% rests with the top ten. The source material was CD8+ T cells from PBMCs. The receptors derive from a human donor with Susac syndrome.

V and J are TRBV9 and TRBJ2-1, with D hard to call. Germline lookup yields CDR1 SGDLS and CDR2 YYNGEE. Trimming took off 7 bases at V and 5 bases at J, with 13 bases between the two ends. The CDR3 is 13 amino acids. The CDR3, as DNA: TGTGCCAGCCGGGCGCAGGCGAACAATGAGCAGTTCTTC. This codes for CASRAQANNEQFF.

The chain is built from TRBV11-1 and TRBJ1-2; the D is unclear. The CDR3 has 13 residues. Trimming took off 5 bases at V and 8 bases at J, with 15 bases between the two ends. The germline CDR1 and CDR2 sequences are SGHAT and FQDESV (reference sequence). For the CDR3, the DNA is TGTGCCAGCAGCCCCGGGCCTTTAGGAGGCTACACCTTC. Translating gives CASSPGPLGGYTF.

V is TRBV6-6 and J is TRBJ2-3, with D uncertain. The V end was cut by 10 bases, the J end by 3 bases, with 11 bases between. Germline CDR1 and CDR2: MNHNY and SVGAGI (reference sequence). This CDR3 spans 12 amino acids. This chain's CDR3 is CATLLGTDTQYF. CDR3 DNA: TGTGCCACCCTCCTCGGAACAGATACGCAGTATTTT.

On this clonotype itself: Compared with germline, one end of the junction differs, possibly owing to a read error. The gene calls are TRBV4-2 and TRBJ1-6; perhaps TRBD1 as D (5 bases). Germline V lookup: CDR1 LGHNA, CDR2 YNFKEQ. The CDR3 covers 13 residues. The CDR3 DNA reads TGTGCCAGCAGCCAAGAGGGCGCGGGACCCTCGTACTTT. It specifies CASSQEGAGPSYF.

V is TRBV4-2 and J is TRBJ2-7; D possibly uses TRBD1 or TRBD2 (7 bases each). CDR1 is LGHNA and CDR2 is YNFKEQ in the germline V gene. This CDR3 contains 13 residues. V lost 6 bases to trimming and J lost 6 bases, with 15 bases between them. The CDR3 DNA follows: TGTGCCAGCAGTCTAAGCGGGACAGCCGAGCAGTACTTC. It is translated as CASSLSGTAEQYF.

The chain combines TRBV19 with TRBJ2-3; D may be TRBD1 (6 bases). The CDR3 is 15 amino acids. Trimming pared 3 bases from V and 0 bases from J, leaving 10 bases between. The germline gives CDR1 LNHDA, CDR2 SQIVND (reference sequence). As DNA, the CDR3 is TGTGCCAGTAGTATGGACAGCGCTAGCACAGATACGCAGTATTTT. It is translated as CASSMDSASTDTQYF.

This sequence joins TRBV20-1 and TRBJ2-1, with D perhaps matching TRBD1 or TRBD2 (6 bases each). From germline, CDR1 is DFQATT and CDR2 SNEGSKA (reference sequence). Trimming took 2 bases from V and 4 from J, leaving 24 bases between them. This CDR3 has 18 amino acids. In DNA, the CDR3 is TGCAGTGCTAGACTATTAGGCCTCCCGGGGGCCGATTACAATGAGCAGTTCTTC. Translating it yields CSARLLGLPGADYNEQFF.

The rearrangement joins TRBV20-1 to TRBJ1-4, with a possible D match to TRBD1 (5 bases). The germline V gene has CDR1 DFQATT and CDR2 SNEGSKA (reference sequence). V shed 5 bases and J shed 7 bases, with 8 bases lying between them. This CDR3 contains 11 residues. The CDR3: CSAGGSEKLFF. The CDR3 nucleotides read TGCAGTGCTGGGGGTAGTGAAAAACTGTTTTTT.

In this sample, this clonotype turned up once. The chain is built from TRBV24-1 and TRBJ2-4; 9 positions match TRBD1. This CDR3 contains 14 residues. J lost 9 bases, V lost 3 bases, and 5 bases had no gene match. CDR1 and CDR2 from the germline V gene are KGHDR and SFDVKD. CDR3 in amino acids: CATSDTTGGGIQYF. The DNA for the CDR3 is TGTGCCACCAGTGATACCACAGGGGGCGGCATTCAGTACTTC.

J is TRBJ2-3 and V is TRBV4-3; D perhaps matches TRBD2 (6 bases). Germline V CDR1 and CDR2: LGHNA, YSLEER. Trimming cost V 1 base and J 3 bases, with 8 bases left between them. This CDR3 has 14 amino acids. The CDR3 loop reads CASSQAGDTDTQYF. CDR3 nucleotides: TGCGCCAGCAGCCAAGCGGGAGATACAGATACGCAGTATTTT.

V gene TRBV27 combines with J gene TRBJ1-1; the D is unclear. Trimming removed 5 bases at V and 2 bases at J, with 6 bases between. Germline loops: CDR1 MNHEY, CDR2 SMNVEV (reference sequence). The CDR3 contains 12 residues. This CDR3 is CASSEGNTEAFF. CDR3 nucleotides: TGTGCCAGCAGTGAGGGTAACACTGAAGCTTTCTTT.

This chain connects TRBV15 to TRBJ2-6; perhaps D is TRBD1 or TRBD2 (6 bases each). Trimming pared 0 bases from V and 0 bases from J, leaving 21 bases between. Germline V lookup: CDR1 LNHNV, CDR2 YYDKDF (reference sequence). The CDR3 contains 21 residues. The CDR3 DNA reads as TGTGCCACCAGCAGAGATCGGGTGATCGGGGGCGGACTCTCTGGGGCCAACGTCCTGACTTTC. Its translation: CATSRDRVIGGGLSGANVLTF. The full variable domain, in which reference TRBV15 and TRBJ2-6 provide the parts outside the CDR3, is DAMVIQNPRYQVTQFGKPVTLSCSQTLNHNVMYWYQQKSSQAPKLLFHYYDKDFNNEADTPDNFQSRRPNTSFCFLDIRSPGLGDTAMYLCATSRDRVIGGGLSGANVLTFGAGSRLTVL.

The chain recombines TRBV20-1 with TRBJ2-5; a weak D match, TRBD1 (6 bases). CDR1 is DFQATT and CDR2 is SNEGSKA in the germline V gene (reference sequence). Trimming shortened V by 5 bases and J by 9 bases, and 25 bases separated the two germline ends. The CDR3 contains 15 residues. The CDR3 sequence is CSARQLRGLLGAQYF. As DNA, the CDR3 is TGCAGTGCTCGTCAACTCAGGGGCCTTTTGGGGGCCCAGTACTTC.

This sequence joins TRBV24-1 and TRBJ2-1; 8 nucleotides line up with TRBD2. Germline V lookup: CDR1 KGHDR, CDR2 SFDVKD. V lost 9 bases, J lost 4 bases, and 1 base stayed unmatched. This CDR3 is 12 amino acids long. The CDR3 protein is CATSGGYNEQFF. The CDR3 bases are TGTGCCACCTCGGGGGGGTACAATGAGCAGTTCTTC.

The chain recombines TRBV20-1 with TRBJ1-6; possibly TRBD1 for D (5 bases). CDR1 DFQATT and CDR2 SNEGSKA come from the germline V gene (reference sequence). Trimming stripped 2 bases from V and 11 bases from J, with 16 bases between. The CDR3 extends over 14 amino acids. CDR3 DNA: TGCAGTGCTAGAAACCCGACAGCCCCGGCACCCCTCCACTTT. Translated: CSARNPTAPAPLHF.

The chain combines TRBV6-6 with TRBJ1-1, with D perhaps TRBD1 (5 bases). Germline values: CDR1 MNHNY, CDR2 SVGAGI (reference sequence). Trimming pared 6 bases from V and 6 bases from J, leaving 17 bases between. CDR3 length: 14 residues. The chain's CDR3 is CASSQGGTGSEAFF. CDR3 nucleotides: TGTGCCAGCAGCCAGGGCGGGACGGGGTCTGAAGCTTTCTTT.

This chain connects TRBV13 to TRBJ1-6; weak D call: TRBD1 (5 bases). CDR3 length: 14 amino acids. CDR1 and CDR2 from the germline V gene are PRHDT and FYEKMQ (reference sequence). V was cut by 4 bases and J by 7 bases, with 11 bases left in between. Here the CDR3 reads CASSSNAGNSPLHF. The CDR3 nucleotides are TGTGCCAGCAGCTCAAATGCAGGGAATTCACCCCTCCACTTT.

The V call is TRBV6-5, the J call TRBJ2-7; D unclear. CDR1 and CDR2 (germline): MNHEY, SVGAGI. Trimming removed 10 bases at V and 3 bases at J, with 10 bases between. This CDR3 region has 11 residues. CDR3 loop: CATKSIYEQYF. DNA for the CDR3: TGTGCCACCAAAAGCATCTACGAGCAGTACTTC.

This sequence joins TRBV11-2 and TRBJ1-1; D ambiguous. Germline assignment: CDR1 SGHAT and CDR2 FQNNGV. The CDR3 contains 16 residues. The V end lost 9 bases, the J end lost 2 bases, and 22 bases lay between the germline ends. The CDR3 nucleotides read TGTGCCAGTAAAGTTTTGGCCCTGGGGAGCAACACTGAAGCTTTCTTT. As protein: CASKVLALGSNTEAFF.

The chain links TRBV6-2 or TRBV6-3 to TRBJ2-7; D is ambiguous. Germline CDR1 MNHEY, CDR2 SVGEGT. The CDR3 consists of 14 residues. Deletions cut 6 bases from V and 5 bases from J, with 17 bases between. For the CDR3, the DNA is TGTGCCAGCAGCCTTACCCTCGTGGGTGACGAGCAGTACTTC. It is translated as CASSLTLVGDEQYF.

This clonotype has just one count. The chain employs TRBV9 and TRBJ2-1; weak D call: TRBD2 (6 bases). V lost 2 bases and J 2 bases, leaving 8 bases between the germline ends. The CDR3 sequence is 14 residues long. The germline gives CDR1 SGDLS, CDR2 YYNGEE. The CDR3 DNA reads TGTGCCAGCAGCGTCCGGGGGACCTACAATGAGCAGTTCTTC. Translation gives CASSVRGTYNEQFF.

This clonotype was found a few times. This rearrangement joins TRBV2 to TRBJ2-3; D possibly corresponds to TRBD1 (6 bases). This CDR3 has 12 amino acids. Trimming cost V 6 bases and J 6 bases, with 10 bases left between them. Per germline, CDR1 SNHLY and CDR2 FYNNEI. The CDR3 DNA follows: TGTGCCAGCAGATACACAGGGGATACGCAGTATTTT. Translated: CASRYTGDTQYF. The full variable domain, completed using reference TRBV2 and TRBJ2-3, is EPEVTQTPSHQVTQMGQEVILRCVPISNHLYFYWYRQILGQKVEFLVSFYNNEISEKSEIFDDQFSVERPDGSNFTLKIRSTKLEDSAMYFCASRYTGDTQYFGPGTRLTVL.

The chain couples TRBV12-3 or TRBV12-4 to TRBJ1-2, with no clear D. V lost 6 bases and J 5 bases, leaving 13 bases between the germline ends. The CDR3 is 13 residues long. The CDR3 region has the DNA TGTGCCAGCAGCCCCTTAACCACATATGGCTACACCTTC. Translation gives CASSPLTTYGYTF.

The DNA of the CDR3 is TGTGCCAGCAGGCCTCGGGGGACAGGGATCTACGAGCAGTACTTC. It codes for CASRPRGTGIYEQYF. The chain employs TRBV2 and TRBJ2-7; 9 bases fit TRBD1. The CDR3 length is 15 residues. Trimming removed 6 bases from V and 3 bases from J; junction bases left unmatched: 9. Germline V gene lookup returns CDR1 SNHLY and CDR2 FYNNEI.

In its sample, this clonotype was seen a few times. V gene TRBV6-5 combines with J gene TRBJ1-2; a possible D gene is TRBD1 (6 bases). The V gene lost 0 bases and the J gene lost 4 bases, with 21 bases spanning the gap. The germline gives CDR1 MNHEY, CDR2 SVGAGI. This CDR3 is built from 18 residues. The CDR3 coding sequence is TGTGCCAGCAGTTACTCGGCCCTCGACAGGACCTATAGCTATGGCTACACCTTC. It encodes CASSYSALDRTYSYGYTF.

This chain joins TRBV20-1 and TRBJ1-1; D possibly corresponds to TRBD1 (6 bases). Germline V gene lookup returns CDR1 DFQATT and CDR2 SNEGSKA (reference sequence). Trimming pared 5 bases from V and 6 bases from J, leaving 13 bases between. The CDR3 covers 12 residues. Here the CDR3 reads CSAVKGVAEAFF. CDR3 nucleotides: TGCAGTGCTGTTAAGGGGGTGGCTGAAGCTTTCTTT.

The sample holds one count of this clonotype. The chain recombines TRBV24-1 with TRBJ2-3; D is ambiguous. The germline V gene has CDR1 KGHDR and CDR2 SFDVKD. V was shortened by 3 bases and J by 4 bases, with 13 bases between the two germline ends. The CDR3 has 15 amino acids. CDR3 sequence (DNA): TGTGCCACCAGTGATGTTGGTACCCCCCCAGATACGCAGTATTTT. Translation: CATSDVGTPPDTQYF.

The rearrangement joins TRBV18 to TRBJ2-7, with a tentative D call TRBD1 (6 bases). The CDR3 loop spans 14 amino acids. V was shortened by 2 bases and J by 3 bases, with 11 bases between the two germline ends. The V gene's germline CDR1 is KGHSH and CDR2 LQKENI. CDR3 bases: TGTGCCAGCTCACCATCCCCGGACAGCTACGAGCAGTACTTC. It encodes CASSPSPDSYEQYF.

This chain uses TRBV5-4 with TRBJ2-7; D is possibly TRBD1 or TRBD2 (5 bases each). CDR1 is SGHNT and CDR2 is YYREEE in the germline V gene (reference sequence). Trimming stripped 2 bases from V and 2 bases from J, with 11 bases between. The CDR3 has 14 residues. Here the CDR3 reads CASSFRDGTYEQYF. The CDR3 coding sequence is TGTGCCAGCAGCTTCCGGGACGGAACCTACGAGCAGTACTTC.